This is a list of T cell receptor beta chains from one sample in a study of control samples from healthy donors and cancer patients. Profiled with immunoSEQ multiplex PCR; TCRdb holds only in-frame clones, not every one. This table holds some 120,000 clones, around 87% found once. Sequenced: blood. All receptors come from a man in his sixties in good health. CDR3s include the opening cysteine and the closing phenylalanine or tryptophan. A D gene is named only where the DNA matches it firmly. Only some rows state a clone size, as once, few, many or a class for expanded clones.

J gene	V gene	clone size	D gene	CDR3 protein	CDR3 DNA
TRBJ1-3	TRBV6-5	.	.	CASSYWGASGNTIYF	TGTGCCAGCAGTTACTGGGGGGCATCTGGAAACACCATATATTTT
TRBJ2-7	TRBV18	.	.	CASSPQGLSEQYF	TGTGCCAGCTCACCACAGGGGTTGAGTGAGCAGTACTTC
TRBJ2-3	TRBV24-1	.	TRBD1	CATSALRDRGTDTQYF	TGTGCCACCAGTGCCCTCCGGGACAGAGGCACAGATACGCAGTATTTT
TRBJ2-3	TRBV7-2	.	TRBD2	CASRVAGGPGKTDTQYF	TGTGCCAGCAGAGTAGCGGGGGGGCCAGGAAAGACAGATACGCAGTATTTT
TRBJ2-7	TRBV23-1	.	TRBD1	CASTLTGLTFPLYYEQYF	TGCGCCAGCACCCTGACAGGGCTAACCTTCCCATTATACTACGAGCAGTACTTC
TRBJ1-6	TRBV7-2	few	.	CASRGVANSPLHF	TGTGCCAGCAGGGGGGTGGCCAATTCACCCCTCCACTTT
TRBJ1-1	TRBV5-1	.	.	CASSFGRSNTEAFF	TGCGCCAGCAGCTTTGGCAGATCTAACACTGAAGCTTTCTTT
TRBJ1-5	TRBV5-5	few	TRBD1	CASSLATGPFGNQPQHF	TGTGCCAGCAGCTTAGCGACAGGGCCATTCGGAAATCAGCCCCAGCATTTT
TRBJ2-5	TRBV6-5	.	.	CASRLMETQYF	TGTGCCAGTCGATTAATGGAGACCCAGTACTTC
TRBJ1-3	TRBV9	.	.	CASSSSIGNTIYF	TGTGCCAGCAGCTCATCCATCGGAAACACCATATATTTT
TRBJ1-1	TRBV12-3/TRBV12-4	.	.	CASTFSRVTEAFF	TGTGCCAGCACTTTTTCCAGGGTCACTGAAGCTTTCTTT
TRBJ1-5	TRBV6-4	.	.	CASSEGRAPFNQPQHF	TGTGCCAGCAGTGAAGGCAGGGCCCCCTTCAATCAGCCCCAGCATTTT
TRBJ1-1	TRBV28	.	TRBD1	CASSPTGTGSRRAFF	TGTGCCAGCAGTCCCACCGGGACAGGGTCCCGAAGGGCTTTCTTT
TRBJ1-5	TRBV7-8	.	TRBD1	CASSPMGQGISNQPQHF	TGTGCCAGCAGCCCTATGGGACAGGGAATAAGCAATCAGCCCCAGCATTTT
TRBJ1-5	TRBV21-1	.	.	CASSTTGKYQPQHF	TGTGCCAGCAGCACCACAGGGAAGTATCAGCCCCAGCATTTT
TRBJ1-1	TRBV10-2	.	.	CASSLDRMNTEAFF	TGCGCCAGCAGTCTTGACAGAATGAACACTGAAGCTTTCTTT
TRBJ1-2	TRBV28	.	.	CASSLSVSYGYTF	TGTGCCAGCAGTTTATCAGTTTCCTATGGCTACACCTTC
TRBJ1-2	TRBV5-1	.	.	CASSLGQSGYTF	TGCGCCAGCAGCTTGGGGCAGAGTGGCTACACCTTC
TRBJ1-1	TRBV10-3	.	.	CAIRDTGTNTEAFF	TGTGCCATCAGAGATACAGGGACAAACACTGAAGCTTTCTTT
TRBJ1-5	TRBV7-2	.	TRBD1	CASREDRGPRQPQHF	TGTGCCAGCAGAGAAGACAGGGGTCCACGTCAGCCCCAGCATTTT
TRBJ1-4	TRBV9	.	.	CASSIRGEPEKLFF	TGTGCCAGCAGTATACGAGGCGAGCCTGAAAAACTGTTTTTT
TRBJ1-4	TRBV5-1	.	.	CASSLGSSLNEKLFF	TGCGCCAGCAGCTTGGGTTCCAGCCTAAATGAAAAACTGTTTTTT
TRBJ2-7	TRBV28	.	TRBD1	CAATGTGPGEQYF	TGTGCCGCAACCGGGACAGGGCCTGGCGAGCAGTACTTC
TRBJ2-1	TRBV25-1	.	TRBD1	CASSGTGMGATEQFF	TGTGCCAGCAGTGGGACAGGTATGGGGGCCACGGAGCAGTTCTTC
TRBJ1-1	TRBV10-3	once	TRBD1	CAIRQGALNTEAFF	TGTGCCATCAGACAGGGGGCCTTGAACACTGAAGCTTTCTTT
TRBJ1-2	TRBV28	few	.	CASSFSGSYGYTF	TGTGCCAGCAGTTTTTCAGGGAGCTATGGCTACACCTTC
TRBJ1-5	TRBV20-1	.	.	CSASGSTEHSNQPQHF	TGCAGTGCTAGTGGCTCGACAGAGCATAGCAATCAGCCCCAGCATTTT
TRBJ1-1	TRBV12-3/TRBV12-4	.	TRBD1	CASSYLRTGQAFF	TGTGCCAGCAGTTATCTACGGACAGGGCAGGCTTTCTTT